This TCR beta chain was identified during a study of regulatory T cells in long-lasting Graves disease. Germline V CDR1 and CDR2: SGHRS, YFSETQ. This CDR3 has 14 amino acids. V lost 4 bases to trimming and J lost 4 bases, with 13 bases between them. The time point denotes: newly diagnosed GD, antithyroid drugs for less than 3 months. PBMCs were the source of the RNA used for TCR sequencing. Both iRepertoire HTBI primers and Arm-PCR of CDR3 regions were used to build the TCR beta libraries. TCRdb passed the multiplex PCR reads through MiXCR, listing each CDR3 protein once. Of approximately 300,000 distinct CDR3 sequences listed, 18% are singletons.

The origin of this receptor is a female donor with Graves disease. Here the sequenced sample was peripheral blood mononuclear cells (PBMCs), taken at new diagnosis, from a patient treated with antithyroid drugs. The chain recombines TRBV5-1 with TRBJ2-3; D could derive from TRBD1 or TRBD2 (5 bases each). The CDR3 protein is CASSTMGEADTQYF. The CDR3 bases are TGCGCCAGCAGCACCATGGGGGAAGCAGATACGCAGTATTTT.